The T cell receptor (beta chain) under discussion was sequenced for a study of regulatory T cells in long-lasting Graves disease. CDR3-region Arm-PCR and iRepertoire HTBI primers produced the TCR beta libraries. TCRdb called the multiplex PCR reads again in MiXCR, with one record for every CDR3 protein. In the table there are 450,000 to 600,000 distinct CDR3 sequences, roughly 13% of which are singletons. The time point: newly diagnosed GD, antithyroid drugs for less than 3 months. There was RNA extracted from PBMCs, and the TCR library was made from it. V gave up 5 bases and J gave up 4 bases, with 8 bases separating them. This CDR3 spans 12 amino acids. Looked up from germline, CDR1 is MNHNS and CDR2 is SASEGT. This clonotype was counted at least ten times. The sample was also linked to a second study, of T cells in Graves' hyperthyroidism and ophthalmopathy. This second report adds: With a median lead of approximately 6 months before onset, the model predicted ophthalmopathy.

The sample was peripheral blood mononuclear cells (PBMCs), taken at new diagnosis, from a patient treated with antithyroid drugs. The clonotype comes from a man aged 25 to 45 with Graves disease. The rearrangement joins TRBV6-1 to TRBJ1-2, with D uncertain. CDR3 protein: CASSRNFYGYTF. CDR3 coding DNA: TGTGCCAGCAGTCGTAACTTCTATGGCTACACCTTC.